This T cell receptor (beta chain) came from a study of T cell responses to AZD1222 COVID-19 vaccine. Study-level background: Second-dose groups at about 4 or about 12 weeks were pooled. Regarding the study as a whole: Regions 160-218 and 743-854 dominated among vaccine-associated CD4 TCRs spanning spike.

V lost 7 bases, J lost 5 bases, and 12 bases stayed unmatched. CDR1 SQVTM and CDR2 ANQGSEA come from the germline V gene. The CDR3 has 14 amino acids. Measured with immunoSEQ multiplex PCR; TCRdb has only the in-frame clones, and not every one. The repertoire holds roughly 140,000 clones, with approximately 88% as singletons. Points on this clone: Antigen unknown.

The V gene is TRBV29-1, the J gene TRBJ1-1; 8 bases map to TRBD1. The material sequenced was peripheral blood, taken on day 0 of AZD1222 vaccination. This clonotype originated in an adult in good health. The CDR3 DNA sequence: TGCAGCGCAAACGGAGGGACAGGAGTAACTGAAGCTTTCTTT. Translation: CSANGGTGVTEAFF.